The entry below describes one T cell receptor (beta chain). This sample was taken from a study of metastatic and nonmetastatic thyroid tumors. There are 14 residues in the CDR3. Germline values: CDR1 MDHEN, CDR2 SYDVKM. Between the trimmed V and J ends, which lost 4 bases and 7 bases, there was a span of 11 bases. Every patient underwent thyroid surgery untreated. TCRdb redid the clone calls on the PCR reads using MiXCR. The sample has tens of thousands of clones; 15% to 19% are singletons. The chain recombines TRBV28 with TRBJ1-6, with a weak D call TRBD1 (6 bases). This TCR derives from a female donor with papillary thyroid cancer or a benign thyroid nodule (not recorded which). Some clones in this sample may be carry-over from other donors' samples. Sequenced input: blood. The CDR3 nucleotides are TGTGCCAGCAGTTCTGGGCAGGGGAATTCACCCCTCCACTTT. This translates into CASSSGQGNSPLHF.